These T cell receptor beta chains were read from a single sample in a study of patients and donors after allogeneic stem cell transplantation. A single record per CDR3 protein comes from TCRdb applying MiXCR to the RT-PCR reads. This sample has about a million distinct CDR3 sequences, with roughly 18% found just once. Sequencing was performed on blood, either unsorted or a sorted T cell fraction (not recorded which). Source of these receptors: a human donor who was either an allogeneic HSCT recipient or a stem cell or donor lymphocyte infusion donor (not recorded which). It is not recorded whose cells these are; they may come from a transplant donor. CDR3s include the opening cysteine and the closing phenylalanine or tryptophan. Clone size appears in some rows only: once, few, many, or a class for an expanded clone.

clone_size | j_call | v_call | cdr3_aa
few | TRBJ1-5 | TRBV30 | CAWSLGQGEVQPQHF
few | TRBJ1-6 | TRBV5-1 | CASSNTYNSPLHF
. | TRBJ2-2 | TRBV10-2 | CGIGPGINTGELFF
few | TRBJ1-1 | TRBV5-1 | CASSGGDSNTEAFF
few | TRBJ1-4 | TRBV4-1 | CASSQDRSGRNEKLFF
few | TRBJ2-7 | TRBV4-3 | CASSQDGGAAYEQYF
few | TRBJ1-4 | TRBV6-6 | CASRTSGEKLFF
. | TRBJ1-2 | TRBV20-1 | CSAGQGKLGYYGYTF
. | TRBJ2-1 | TRBV19 | CASSPSGGPDYNEQFF
. | TRBJ2-3 | TRBV12-3/TRBV12-4 | CASRNQLTDTQYF
. | TRBJ2-7 | TRBV29-1 | CSVEGLADRYEQYF
few | TRBJ1-2 | TRBV5-5 | CASSFTGTGIQGGYTF
. | TRBJ2-3 | TRBV10-3 | CAISETDPSTDTQYF
. | TRBJ1-3 | TRBV6-1 | CTRGDRNTIYF
. | TRBJ2-2 | TRBV5-6 | CASFPGGQGDTGELFF
. | TRBJ1-1 | TRBV6-2/TRBV6-3 | CASTIVNTEAFF
. | TRBJ2-7 | TRBV4-1 | CASSQTAASYEQYF
few | TRBJ2-3 | TRBV15 | CATSRGQKATDTQYF
few | TRBJ1-2 | TRBV27 | CASTKAGQGYGYTF
few | TRBJ1-6 | TRBV20-1 | CSAGGGRSPLHF
few | TRBJ2-3 | TRBV20-1 | CSASTLAGVTDTQYF
few | TRBJ1-1 | TRBV5-1 | CASSFGSEIREDEAFF
few | TRBJ1-1 | TRBV6-1 | CASLEGEAFF
. | TRBJ2-7 | TRBV12-3/TRBV12-4 | CASRGLAGGSYEQYF
. | TRBJ1-2 | TRBV10-3 | CAISESYRTDYGYTF
few | TRBJ2-1 | TRBV7-9 | CASSPPMFHEQFF
. | TRBJ1-5 | TRBV12-3/TRBV12-4 | CASSPLTGVSQPQHF
. | TRBJ2-3 | TRBV12-3/TRBV12-4 | CASSLSASGGAPDTQYF
few | TRBJ2-3 | TRBV5-1 | CASTLAVGSRPEGDTQYF
few | TRBJ2-5 | TRBV12-3/TRBV12-4 | CASTAPGSLQTQYF
. | TRBJ1-3 | TRBV25-1 | CASSDGSPSGNTIYF
few | TRBJ2-5 | TRBV15 | CATSEFSGLAETQYF
. | TRBJ2-3 | TRBV4-1 | CASSQGLAGPHSTDTQYF
. | TRBJ2-2 | TRBV19 | CASSRLAGGVTGELFF
few | TRBJ2-7 | TRBV5-5 | CASSLTAAGSYEQYF
many | TRBJ2-5 | TRBV4-1 | CASSPQGIETQYF
few | TRBJ2-5 | TRBV6-5 | CASSYGDSKRVTQYF
. | TRBJ2-3 | TRBV3-1 | CASSHGFADTQYF
. | TRBJ1-1 | TRBV20-1 | CSAHQGNTEAFF
few | TRBJ2-3 | TRBV9 | CASSVGTSGFDTDTQYF
. | TRBJ1-1 | TRBV21-1 | CASSATPGQNTEAFF
few | TRBJ1-2 | TRBV6-1 | CASRGTKDSNYGYTF
. | TRBJ2-1 | TRBV29-1 | CSVQPRVASGSRYNEQFF
. | TRBJ2-5 | TRBV7-9 | CATARTGDETQYF
. | TRBJ2-2 | TRBV24-1 | CATSLSGTTGELFF
few | TRBJ2-7 | TRBV4-1 | CASSQDSAGDYEQYF